A selection of T cell receptor beta chains follows, all from one sample in a study of blood T cell repertoires in COVID-19. Only in-frame clones appear in the TCRdb table, and some are missing; sequencing was by immunoSEQ multiplex PCR. The table lists about 190,000 clones, approximately 90% of them singletons. Sequencing was performed on peripheral blood. Receptors originate from a woman aged 25 to 45 with acute or convalescent COVID-19. CDR3s include the opening cysteine and the closing phenylalanine or tryptophan. Each record gives: D gene, J gene, clone size, V gene, CDR3 DNA, CDR3 protein. D genes are given only for firm matches. The listing skips clone size in some rows; elsewhere it reads once, few, many or a size class.

TRBD2 | TRBJ2-6 | - | TRBV5-1 | TGCGCCAGCAGCTTGGAGGCTAGCGGGAGTTCTGGGGCCAACGTCCTGACTTTC | CASSLEASGSSGANVLTF
- | TRBJ1-1 | few | TRBV28 | TGTGCCAGCAGTACAAACACTGAAGCTTTCTTT | CASSTNTEAFF
- | TRBJ1-1 | - | TRBV9 | TGTGCCAGCAGCCCCCGGTTCAGGGCTATTAACACTGAAGCTTTCTTT | CASSPRFRAINTEAFF
TRBD1 | TRBJ1-5 | once | TRBV7-2 | TGTGCCAGCAGCCCAGGGGGCAATTATCAGCCCCAGCATTTT | CASSPGGNYQPQHF
- | TRBJ1-1 | - | TRBV19 | TGTGCCAGTAGTATAGTAGCTGGGGAGTTGAACACTGAAGCTTTCTTT | CASSIVAGELNTEAFF
TRBD2 | TRBJ2-3 | - | TRBV3-1/TRBV3-2 | TGTGCCAGCAGCCCTAATATAGCGGGAGTTAGTGGTACGCAGTATTTT | CASSPNIAGVSGTQYF
- | TRBJ1-4 | - | TRBV28 | TGTGCCAGCAGTCTACAGGGAACCGAAAAACTGTTTTTT | CASSLQGTEKLFF
TRBD2 | TRBJ2-1 | few | TRBV6-5 | TGTGCCAGCAGTTATCTTCGGGGGGATGAGCAGTTCTTC | CASSYLRGDEQFF
- | TRBJ2-7 | - | TRBV18 | TGTGCCAGCTCACCTTATACTCAGGAATACGAGCAGTACTTC | CASSPYTQEYEQYF
TRBD1 | TRBJ1-2 | - | TRBV5-4 | TGTGCCAGCAGCTTACCCCGGGACAGGGGCGGTGGCTACACCTTC | CASSLPRDRGGGYTF
- | TRBJ1-2 | - | TRBV5-1 | TGCGCCAGCAGCTTGAACCCAGGGGATGGCTACACCTTC | CASSLNPGDGYTF
- | TRBJ2-7 | - | TRBV29-1 | TGCAGCGGGACAATACAGGGCAACGAGCAGTACTTC | CSGTIQGNEQYF
- | TRBJ2-7 | - | TRBV3-1/TRBV3-2 | TGTGCCAGCAGCCAACTCCTTAGCGAGCAGTACTTC | CASSQLLSEQYF
- | TRBJ2-7 | - | TRBV6-6 | TGTGCCAGCAGTGACTACAGGTATGGGGCGAGCGAGCAGTACTTC | CASSDYRYGASEQYF
TRBD1 | TRBJ1-4 | few | TRBV2 | TGTGCCAGCAGAAGGGACAGGGAGGGTGAAAAACTGTTTTTT | CASRRDREGEKLFF
TRBD2 | TRBJ2-3 | - | TRBV5-1 | TGCGCCAGTAGGAGCGGGAGGGCCCCAGATACGCAGTATTTT | CASRSGRAPDTQYF
- | TRBJ2-5 | - | TRBV6-5 | TGTGCCAGCAGTCCCGTGGGGGGGCCAGAGACCCAGTACTTC | CASSPVGGPETQYF
- | TRBJ2-7 | - | TRBV15 | TGTGCCACCAGCAGAGCCCAAATCTACGAGCAGTACTTC | CATSRAQIYEQYF
- | TRBJ1-1 | - | TRBV24-1 | TGTGCCACCAGTGAACGGAGGAACACTGAAGCTTTCTTT | CATSERRNTEAFF
- | TRBJ1-2 | - | TRBV14 | TGTGCCAGCAGCCCTCTGAGGACAGTGCACTATGGCTACACCTTC | CASSPLRTVHYGYTF
- | TRBJ2-5 | - | TRBV5-8 | TGTGCCAGCAGCTTCGGGACCCAGTACTTC | CASSFGTQYF
- | TRBJ1-6 | - | TRBV30 | TGTGCCTGGAGTCCGAGAAATTCACCCCTCCACTTT | CAWSPRNSPLHF
- | TRBJ1-5 | - | TRBV2 | TGTGCCAGCAGTTCTCAGGGGTTGGGGGAGCCCCAGCATTTT | CASSSQGLGEPQHF
TRBD2 | TRBJ2-1 | - | TRBV9 | TGTGCCAGCAGCCCCCGTGGGAGCGGGGACGGGGAGTTCTTC | CASSPRGSGDGEFF
- | TRBJ2-3 | once | TRBV7-8 | TGTGCCAGCGGGAGGTTCACAGATACGCAGTATTTT | CASGRFTDTQYF
- | TRBJ2-6 | - | TRBV3-1/TRBV3-2 | TGTGCCAGCAGCTACCTTGGAGGGTCTGGGGCCAACGTCCTGACTTTC | CASSYLGGSGANVLTF
- | TRBJ2-1 | - | TRBV24-1 | TGTGCCACCAGTGATTTAGGGGGAGAGAAGGATGAGCAGTTCTTC | CATSDLGGEKDEQFF
- | TRBJ1-2 | once | TRBV28 | TGTGCCAGCAGTCCGGTAGACTCTAACTATGGCTACACCTTC | CASSPVDSNYGYTF
TRBD1 | TRBJ1-3 | - | TRBV5-1 | TGCGCCAGCAGCTTGGTAGGGGGCGATCCTGGAAACACCATATATTTT | CASSLVGGDPGNTIYF
TRBD1 | TRBJ1-1 | - | TRBV18 | TGTGCCAGCTCATTTACAGGGGGCAAAGTCACTGAAGCTTTCTTT | CASSFTGGKVTEAFF
TRBD2 | TRBJ2-1 | - | TRBV5-1 | TGCGCCAGCAGCTTGTTGACAGCGGGAAACAATGAGCAGTTCTTC | CASSLLTAGNNEQFF
- | TRBJ2-1 | many | TRBV5-4 | TGTGCCAGCAGCCCCTCCAGGGCCAACAATGAGCAGTTCTTC | CASSPSRANNEQFF
- | TRBJ2-2 | few | TRBV6-2/TRBV6-3 | TGTGCCAGCAGCCTCCTGGGCGAGGGCACCGGGGAGCTGTTTTTT | CASSLLGEGTGELFF